This entry concerns a single T cell receptor beta chain. This receptor's antigen is unknown. Per-base quality was not reported, and no clone a single base away is much larger than it. The donors were healthy, HIV-negative adults with no recently reported acute infections or vaccinations. Every donor was a Caucasian adult living in Nashville, Tennessee, USA. CD4+ T cells were enriched by magnetic negative selection; naive cells were then positively selected on CD45RA, and the negative fraction formed the memory subset. Blood was obtained by leukapheresis, after which PBMCs were separated by Ficoll-Histopaque density gradient centrifugation and cryopreserved in liquid nitrogen vapor phase. Analytical flow cytometry was used to check the purity and quantity of each magnetically sorted T cell population. Genomic DNA was isolated from every sorted fraction and measured by UV absorbance on a Nanodrop 2000c.

A distance of 8 bases separates the germline ends of V and J, which lose 0 bases and 5 bases respectively. The CDR3 covers 13 residues, taking in both the cysteine and the phenylalanine. Only the CDR3 DNA stays, 39 bases, in frame from base 1. CDR1 and CDR2 were assigned from the germline V gene (reference sequence) as SGHNT and YYREEE. This record comes from a study of shared clonotypes between healthy human individuals (dated by TCRdb to about 2020). For context, the study as a whole: The cohort comprised two women and three men aged 18 to 49 years. For each donor, three plates each were used for CD4 naive and CD4 memory, two plates were used for CD8 naive, and one plate was used for CD8 memory. Blood TCR repertoires of a handful of healthy adults were deeply sequenced to estimate repertoire size and the extent of clonotype sharing between individuals. To increase sequencing depth and limit assay-specific biases, TCR repertoire library preparation and sequencing were carried out by different laboratories using diverse techniques. Between about 0.9 and 9 billion PBMCs per donor were obtained by leukapheresis. What the authors observed across the whole study: Rarefaction of sorted-subset datasets indicated incomplete sequencing despite the large sequencing depth. Based on pairwise subsampling, the degree of clonotype sharing among donors was expected to be affected by sequencing depth. Naive subsets generally had larger estimated clonotype richness than memory subsets did. When a handful of donors were compared, the shared fraction of clonotypes was about 5.2% for naive CD4, approximately 3.3% for naive CD8, roughly 2.3% for memory CD4, and 0.35% to 0.5% for memory CD8. Higher generation probabilities were observed for clonotypes shared by all four sorted-subset donors than for non-shared clonotypes. Only blood was sampled, and tissue TCR repertoires likely differ from those in blood. The small number of donors limited the genetic and exposure-history diversity represented.

Using the deep immunoSEQ assay, multiplex PCR amplified TCR CDR3 regions from genomic DNA. Genomic DNA extracted from each cell subset was distributed evenly over all wells of several immunoSEQ 96-well plates, and each plate served as one replicate. For sorted subsets, around 0.2 ug genomic DNA, equal to 30,000 to 35,000 T cell genomes, was loaded into each replicate PCR. Purified libraries were measured with a Qubit 3.0 fluorometer, size-checked on a Bioanalyzer 2100, and measured again with the KAPA Library Quantification kit. Every immunoSEQ 96-well plate was sequenced on a separate single-read 150-cycle Illumina NextSeq 550 flow cell. The paper's processing steps were these. Because the immunoSEQ output included only junctional sequences and no quality scores, the filtering could not be the same as the filtering used for full-length reads. To assign V/J genes and CDR3, sequences were annotated using PyIR, a Python wrapper for IgBLAST v1.9, with IMGT germline references. Any read was removed if the V/J assignment was weak (E-value above 1e-6), the CDR3 was missing, or the read contained stop codons, out-of-frame junctions, or ambiguous translated residues. V3J clonotypes were defined as sequences sharing an identical inferred V gene, J gene, and CDR3 amino acid sequence. The percentage overlap between two repertoires was calculated by dividing the number of shared unique clonotypes by the size of the smaller repertoire. RTK rarefaction, the Chao1 estimator, and Recon v2.1 estimates of unobserved clonotypes were used to assess repertoire richness. OLGA was used to compute generation probabilities for all TCRbeta clonotypes that the gDNA method yielded from a few donors. The source is immuneACCESS, and TCRdb retained only in-frame sequences with V and J called. Part of the clones is not carried over; for the studies checked, unresolved V genes explain less than half of this, and the remainder is unexplained. V, J and clone size reflect that table, while D and trimming were determined from the DNA. This sample is represented by about 1 million clones; about 74% of them were singletons. The ten most abundant clones make up approximately 1.5% of the sample.

The sample taken for sequencing was memory CD4+ T cells sorted from blood. In light of the paper, this sample's cell subset or site label describes: CD45RA-negative fraction. Here the chain combines TRBV5-4 and TRBJ2-5, with the identity of the D gene unclear. This TCR came from a man younger than 30 in good health. This receptor has the CDR3 CASSLEVSETQYF. The DNA reads as follows: TGTGCCAGCAGCTTGGAGGTTTCGGAGACCCAGTACTTC.